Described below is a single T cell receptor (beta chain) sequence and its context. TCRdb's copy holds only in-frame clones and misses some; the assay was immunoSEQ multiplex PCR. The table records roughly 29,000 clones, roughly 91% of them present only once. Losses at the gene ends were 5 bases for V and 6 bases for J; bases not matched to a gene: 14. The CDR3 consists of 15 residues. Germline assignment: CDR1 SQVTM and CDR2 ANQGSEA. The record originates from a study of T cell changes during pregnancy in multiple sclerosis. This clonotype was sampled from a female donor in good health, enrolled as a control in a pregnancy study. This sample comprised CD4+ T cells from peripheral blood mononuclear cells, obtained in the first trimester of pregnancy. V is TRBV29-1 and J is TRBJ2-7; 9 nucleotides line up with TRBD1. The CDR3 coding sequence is TGCAGCGTTTCCCCAGGAGGGACAGGGCATCTCGAGCAGTACTTC. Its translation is CSVSPGGTGHLEQYF.